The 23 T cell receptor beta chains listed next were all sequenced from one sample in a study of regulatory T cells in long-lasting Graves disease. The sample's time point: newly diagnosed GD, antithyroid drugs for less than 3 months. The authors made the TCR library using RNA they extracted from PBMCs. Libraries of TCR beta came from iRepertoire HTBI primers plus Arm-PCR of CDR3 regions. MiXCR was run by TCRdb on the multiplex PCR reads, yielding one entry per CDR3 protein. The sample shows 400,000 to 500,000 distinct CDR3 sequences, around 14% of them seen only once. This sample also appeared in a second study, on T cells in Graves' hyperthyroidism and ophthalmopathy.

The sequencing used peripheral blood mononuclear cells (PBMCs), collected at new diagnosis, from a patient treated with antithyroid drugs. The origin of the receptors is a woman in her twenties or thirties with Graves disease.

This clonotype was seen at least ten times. CDR3 bases: TGTGCCAGCAGCCAAGAATCGAGCGGGATCAACACCGGGGAGCTGTTTTTT. It is translated as CASSQESSGINTGELFF. J is TRBJ2-2 and V is TRBV4-2; TRBD2 aligns across 7 bases. The V gene end was trimmed by 0 bases and the J gene end by 2 bases; junction bases not matched to a gene: 6. Germline V gene sequence: CDR1 LGHNA, CDR2 YNFKEQ. The CDR3 covers 17 residues.

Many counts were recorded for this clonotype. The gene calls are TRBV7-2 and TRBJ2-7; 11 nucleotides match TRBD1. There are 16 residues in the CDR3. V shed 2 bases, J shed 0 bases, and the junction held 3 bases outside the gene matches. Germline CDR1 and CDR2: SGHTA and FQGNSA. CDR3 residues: CASSLTGTGGSYEQYF. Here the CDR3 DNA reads TGTGCCAGCAGCTTAACAGGGACAGGGGGCTCCTACGAGCAGTACTTC.

The CDR3 is CASSQVSGERGYTF. In nucleotides, the CDR3 is TGTGCCAGCAGCCAAGTTTCCGGAGAACGGGGCTACACCTTC. The chain recombines TRBV14 with TRBJ1-2; unclear D gene. The CDR3 is made up of 14 amino acids. The germline V gene has CDR1 SGHDN and CDR2 FVKESK. V dropped 1 base and J dropped 8 bases, with 14 bases sitting between them.

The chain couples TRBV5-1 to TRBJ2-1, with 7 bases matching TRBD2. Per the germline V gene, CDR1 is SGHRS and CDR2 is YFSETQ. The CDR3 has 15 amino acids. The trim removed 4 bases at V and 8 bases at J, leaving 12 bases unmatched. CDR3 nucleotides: TGCGCCAGCAGCACAACCCCGGGGCGGGAGTATGAGCAGTTCTTC. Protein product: CASSTTPGREYEQFF.

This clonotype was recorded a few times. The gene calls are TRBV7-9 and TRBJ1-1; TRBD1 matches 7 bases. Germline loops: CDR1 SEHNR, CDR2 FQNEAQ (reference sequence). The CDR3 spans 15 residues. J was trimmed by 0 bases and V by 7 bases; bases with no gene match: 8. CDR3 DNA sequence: TGTGCCAGCAACTTGGGGACAGCCATGAACACTGAAGCTTTCTTT. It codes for CASNLGTAMNTEAFF.

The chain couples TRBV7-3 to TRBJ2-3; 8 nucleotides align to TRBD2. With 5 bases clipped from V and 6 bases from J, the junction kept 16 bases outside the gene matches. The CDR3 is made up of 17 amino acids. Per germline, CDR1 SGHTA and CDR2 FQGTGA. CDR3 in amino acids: CASSPRTSSGRGDTQYF. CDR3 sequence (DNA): TGTGCCAGCAGCCCACGGACTTCAAGCGGGAGAGGTGATACGCAGTATTTT.

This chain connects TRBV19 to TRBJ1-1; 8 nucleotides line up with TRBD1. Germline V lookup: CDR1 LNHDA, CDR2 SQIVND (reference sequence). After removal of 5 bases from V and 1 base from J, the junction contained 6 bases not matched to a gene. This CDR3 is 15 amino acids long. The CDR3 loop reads CASSQKTGANTEAFF. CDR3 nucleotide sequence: TGTGCCAGTAGTCAGAAGACAGGGGCGAACACTGAAGCTTTCTTT.

The chain's CDR3 is CASSSGILLAGGDSYEQYF. As DNA, the CDR3 is TGCGCCAGCAGCTCCGGCATTCTGCTAGCGGGAGGGGACTCCTACGAGCAGTACTTC. V usage is TRBV5-1 and J usage is TRBJ2-7; 12 bases fit TRBD2. The CDR3 is 19 residues long. Trimming took 3 bases from V and 0 from J; bases not matched to a gene: 13. The V gene's germline CDR1 is SGHRS and CDR2 YFSETQ. Full variable domain (missing parts from reference TRBV5-1 and TRBJ2-7): KAGVTQTPRYLIKTRGQQVTLSCSPISGHRSVSWYQQTPGQGLQFLFEYFSETQRNKGNFPGRFSGRQFSNSRSEMNVSTLELGDSALYLCASSSGILLAGGDSYEQYFGPGTRLTVT.

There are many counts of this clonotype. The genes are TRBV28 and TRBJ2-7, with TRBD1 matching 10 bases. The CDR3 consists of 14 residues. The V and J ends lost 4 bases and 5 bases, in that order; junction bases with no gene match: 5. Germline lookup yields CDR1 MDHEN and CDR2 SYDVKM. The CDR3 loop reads CASSWGTGVDEQYF. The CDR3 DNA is TGTGCCAGCAGTTGGGGGACAGGGGTGGACGAGCAGTACTTC. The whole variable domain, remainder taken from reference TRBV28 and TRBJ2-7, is DVKVTQSSRYLVKRTGEKVFLECVQDMDHENMFWYRQDPGLGLRLIYFSYDVKMKEKGDIPEGYSVSREKKERFSLILESASTNQTSMYLCASSWGTGVDEQYFGPGTRLTVT.

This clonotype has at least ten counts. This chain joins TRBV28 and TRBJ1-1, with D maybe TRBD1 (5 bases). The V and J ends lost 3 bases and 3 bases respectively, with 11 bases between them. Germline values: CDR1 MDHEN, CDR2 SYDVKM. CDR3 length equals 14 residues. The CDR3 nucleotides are TGTGCCAGCAGTTTCGGGGGGTTGTACACTGAAGCTTTCTTT. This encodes CASSFGGLYTEAFF.

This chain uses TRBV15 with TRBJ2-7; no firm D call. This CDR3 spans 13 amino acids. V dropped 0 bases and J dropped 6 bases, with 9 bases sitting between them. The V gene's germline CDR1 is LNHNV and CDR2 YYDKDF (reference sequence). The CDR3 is CATSRDPVAEQYF. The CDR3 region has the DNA TGTGCCACCAGCAGAGATCCGGTAGCCGAGCAGTACTTC. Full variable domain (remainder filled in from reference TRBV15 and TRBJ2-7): DAMVIQNPRYQVTQFGKPVTLSCSQTLNHNVMYWYQQKSSQAPKLLFHYYDKDFNNEADTPDNFQSRRPNTSFCFLDIRSPGLGDTAMYLCATSRDPVAEQYFGPGTRLTVT.

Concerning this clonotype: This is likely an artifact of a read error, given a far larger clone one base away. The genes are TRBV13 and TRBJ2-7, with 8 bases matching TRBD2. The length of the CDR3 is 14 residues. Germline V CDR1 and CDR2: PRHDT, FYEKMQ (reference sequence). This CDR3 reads CASSLSGGSYEQHF. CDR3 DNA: TGCGCCAGCAGCCTGAGCGGGGGTTCCTACGAGCAGCACTTC.

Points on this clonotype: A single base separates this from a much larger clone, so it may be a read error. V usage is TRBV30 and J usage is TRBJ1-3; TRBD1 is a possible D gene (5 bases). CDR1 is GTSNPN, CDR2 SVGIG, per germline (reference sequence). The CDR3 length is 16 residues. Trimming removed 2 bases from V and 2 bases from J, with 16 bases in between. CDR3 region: CAWSLRAGSTGNTIYF. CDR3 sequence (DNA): TGTGCCTGGAGTCTCCGGGCAGGGTCGACTGGAAACACCATATATTTT.

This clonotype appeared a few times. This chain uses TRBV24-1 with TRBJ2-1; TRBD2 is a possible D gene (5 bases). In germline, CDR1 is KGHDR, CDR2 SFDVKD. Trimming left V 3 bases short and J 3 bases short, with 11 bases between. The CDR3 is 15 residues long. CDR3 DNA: TGTGCCACCAGTGATCCTCGGGGAAACTACAATGAGCAGTTCTTC. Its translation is CATSDPRGNYNEQFF.

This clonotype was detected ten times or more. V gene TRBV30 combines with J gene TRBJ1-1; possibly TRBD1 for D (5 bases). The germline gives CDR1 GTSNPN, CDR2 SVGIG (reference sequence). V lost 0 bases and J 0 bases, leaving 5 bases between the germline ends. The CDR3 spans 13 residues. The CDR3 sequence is CAWSVQVNTEAFF. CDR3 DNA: TGTGCCTGGAGTGTACAGGTGAACACTGAAGCTTTCTTT.

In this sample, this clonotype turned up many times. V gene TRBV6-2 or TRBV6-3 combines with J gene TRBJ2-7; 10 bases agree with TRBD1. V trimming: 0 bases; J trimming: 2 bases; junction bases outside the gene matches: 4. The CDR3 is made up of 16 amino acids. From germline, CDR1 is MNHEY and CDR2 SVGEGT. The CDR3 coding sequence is TGTGCCAGCAGTTACTCCAGGACAGGGGGTGCCTACGAGCAGTACTTC. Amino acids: CASSYSRTGGAYEQYF.

The CDR3 loop is CASTDWATNQPQHF. The CDR3 nucleotides read TGCGCCAGCACCGACTGGGCTACTAATCAGCCCCAGCATTTT. The chain has TRBV10-2 and TRBJ1-5; no clear D gene. V shed 7 bases and J shed 4 bases, with 14 bases lying between them. The CDR3 is made up of 14 amino acids. The germline V gene has CDR1 WSHSY and CDR2 SAAADI.

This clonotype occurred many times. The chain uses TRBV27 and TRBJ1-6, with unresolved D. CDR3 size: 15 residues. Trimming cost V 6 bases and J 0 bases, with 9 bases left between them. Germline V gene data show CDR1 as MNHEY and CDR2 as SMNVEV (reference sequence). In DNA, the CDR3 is TGTGCCAGCAGCCAACAGAGCTCCTATAATTCACCCCTCCACTTT. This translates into CASSQQSSYNSPLHF.

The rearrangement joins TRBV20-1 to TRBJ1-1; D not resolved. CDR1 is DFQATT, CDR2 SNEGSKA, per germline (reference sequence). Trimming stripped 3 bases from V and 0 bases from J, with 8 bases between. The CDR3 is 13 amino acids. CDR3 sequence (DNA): TGCAGTGCTAGCCGGGATTTGAACACTGAAGCTTTCTTT. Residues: CSASRDLNTEAFF.

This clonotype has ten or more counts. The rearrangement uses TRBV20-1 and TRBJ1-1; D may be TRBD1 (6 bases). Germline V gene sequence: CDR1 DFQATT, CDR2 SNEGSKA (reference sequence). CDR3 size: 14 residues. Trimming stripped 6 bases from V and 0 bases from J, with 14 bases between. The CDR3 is CSARRQAMNTEAFF. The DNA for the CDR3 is TGCAGTGCCCGTCGACAGGCCATGAACACTGAAGCTTTCTTT.

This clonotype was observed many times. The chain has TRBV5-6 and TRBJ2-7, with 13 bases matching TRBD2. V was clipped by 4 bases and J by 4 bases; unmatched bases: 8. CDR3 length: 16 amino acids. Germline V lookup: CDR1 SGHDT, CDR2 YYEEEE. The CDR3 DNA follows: TGTGCCAGCAGCGTGGGACTAGCGGGAAGAATTTACGAGCAGTACTTC. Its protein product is CASSVGLAGRIYEQYF.

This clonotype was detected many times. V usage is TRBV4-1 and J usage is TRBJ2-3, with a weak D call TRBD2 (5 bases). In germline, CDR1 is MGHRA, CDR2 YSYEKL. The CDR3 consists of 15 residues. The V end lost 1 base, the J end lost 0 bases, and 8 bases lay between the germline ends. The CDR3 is CASSQAGMSTDTQYF. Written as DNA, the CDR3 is TGCGCCAGCAGCCAAGCGGGAATGAGCACAGATACGCAGTATTTT.

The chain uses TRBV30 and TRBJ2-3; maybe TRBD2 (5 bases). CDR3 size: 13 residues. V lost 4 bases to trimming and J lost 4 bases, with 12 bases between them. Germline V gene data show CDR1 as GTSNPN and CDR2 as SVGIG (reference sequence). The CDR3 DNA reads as TGTGCCTGGACGCGGGTCGGTCCAGATACGCAGTATTTT. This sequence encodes CAWTRVGPDTQYF.